This is a list of T cell receptor beta chains from one sample in a study of beta chain features in type 1 diabetes. Some clones are missing from TCRdb's copy, which holds only in-frame ones; the method was immunoSEQ multiplex PCR. Of some 290,000 clones listed, approximately 25% are singletons. The sample comprised naive CD4+ T cells from blood. These receptors all come from a woman in her 30s with type 1 diabetes. CDR3s include the opening cysteine and the closing phenylalanine or tryptophan. The order of the fields is J gene, V gene, D gene, clone size, CDR3 protein, CDR3 DNA. The D gene is left open where the match is weak. Expanded clones get a size class; other rows say once, few or many, or leave the size out.

TRBJ1-1	TRBV19	-	few	CATQGRAMNTEAFF	TGTGCCACTCAGGGGAGGGCGATGAACACTGAAGCTTTCTTT
TRBJ1-1	TRBV29-1	-	few	CSGMGGISEAFF	TGCAGCGGCATGGGGGGGATATCTGAAGCTTTCTTT
TRBJ1-1	TRBV14	-	-	CASSQPGNTEAFF	TGTGCCAGCAGCCAACCGGGGAACACTGAAGCTTTCTTT
TRBJ1-1	TRBV7-9	-	few	CASSGRTEAFF	TGTGCCAGCAGCGGCAGGACTGAAGCTTTCTTT
TRBJ2-1	TRBV10-2	TRBD2	once	CASSGLAGKFNEQFF	TGCGCCAGCAGTGGACTAGCGGGGAAGTTCAATGAGCAGTTCTTC
TRBJ2-5	TRBV9	-	-	CASSVGSSQGRETQYF	TGTGCCAGCAGCGTCGGATCGTCACAGGGCCGAGAGACCCAGTACTTC
TRBJ2-1	TRBV7-2	-	-	CASSFGRTNEQFF	TGTGCCAGCAGCTTTGGACGGACAAATGAGCAGTTCTTC
TRBJ2-7	TRBV29-1	-	few	CSVEAIDYEQYF	TGCAGCGTTGAGGCTATCGACTACGAGCAGTACTTC
TRBJ2-3	TRBV9	TRBD2	-	CASSPGGTQYF	TGTGCCAGCAGCCCGGGGGGTACGCAGTATTTT
TRBJ2-5	TRBV5-4	-	-	CASSLPVPPGTQYF	TGTGCCAGCAGCTTGCCAGTGCCCCCAGGGACCCAGTACTTC